The clone carrying this T cell receptor (beta chain) has only a few counts. As yet, its antigen is unknown. PBMC samples from each donor numbered at least one pre-ART and at least two post-ART. This record belongs to a study of long-term antiretroviral therapy in people with HIV. Study background: The oldest samples precede the 2015 immediate-ART recommendation by about a decade.

Survey level was the resolution at which the v3.0 immunoSEQ assay ran. Clones were read by immunoSEQ multiplex PCR, and TCRdb kept only the in-frame ones, dropping some. The sample records about 21,000 clones, roughly 85% being singletons. This CDR3 has 14 amino acids. Trimming removed 7 bases from V and 14 bases from J, with 21 bases in between. Germline V gene sequence: CDR1 WSHSY, CDR2 SAAADI. Study-level findings and limits: Clones that had undergone expansion before ART prevailed in the repertoire throughout all time points. All blood samples came from the years 2004 to 2017, possibly under older ART regimens.

Here the sequenced sample was unsorted PBMCs, taken at the start of antiretroviral therapy. This chain joins TRBV10-2 and TRBJ1-6, with D perhaps TRBD1 (5 bases). This TCR came from a man in his fifties or sixties with HIV. CDR3 protein: CASNPDRSGDTLHF. Here the CDR3 DNA reads TGCGCCAGCAATCCTGACAGATCGGGTGACACCCTCCACTTT.